This passage covers 19 T cell receptor beta chains from one sample sequenced in a study of identical twins. From the 5' RACE reads, TCRdb called clonotypes with MiXCR, one entry per CDR3 protein. Of some 1,600,000 distinct CDR3 sequences in the sample, 32% were seen once. Specimen: cord blood. These receptors all come from a newborn girl in good health.

This clonotype showed up many times. The rearrangement joins TRBV6-5 to TRBJ1-2; D uncertain. V lost 2 bases to trimming and J lost 2 bases, with 9 bases between them. In germline, CDR1 is MNHEY, CDR2 SVGAGI. The length of the CDR3 is 14 residues. The CDR3 bases are TGTGCCAGCAGTTACGGGAACAGCAACTATGGCTACACCTTC. It yields the protein CASSYGNSNYGYTF.

With regard to this clonotype: A read error may be the cause here, since a much bigger clone is one base away. The chain has TRBV7-9 and TRBJ1-2; D not resolved. The ends were cut back, 1 base at V and 3 bases at J, with 6 bases in the middle. CDR1 is SEHNR, CDR2 FQNEAQ, per germline (reference sequence). The CDR3 runs 13 residues. CDR3 residues: CASSLDGHYGYTF. CDR3 coding DNA: TGTGCCAGCAGCTTAGACGGCCACTATGGCTACACCTTC.

V usage is TRBV2 and J usage is TRBJ2-7; D gene ambiguous. The DNA end is more similar to TRBJ2-4, so the J call may be wrong. Germline V gene sequence: CDR1 SNHLY, CDR2 FYNNEI. The CDR3 spans 16 residues. Written as DNA, the CDR3 is TGTGCCAGCAGTGAAGCCCCAGGAGCAGCCAAAAACATTCAGTACTTC. The encoded protein is CASSEAPGAAKNIQYF.

The chain is built from TRBV5-1 and TRBJ2-7; 7 bases align to TRBD2. Germline CDR1 reads SGHRS; CDR2 reads YFSETQ. Trimming took 2 bases from V and 7 from J; bases not matched to a gene: 12. The CDR3 spans 15 residues. CDR3 nucleotide sequence: TGCGCCAGCAGCTTAGCGGGAATGTCCTACAATGAGCAGTACTTC. It encodes CASSLAGMSYNEQYF.

This clonotype occurred a few times. The gene calls are TRBV7-8 and TRBJ2-1; D is unclear. Germline V gene data show CDR1 as SGHVS and CDR2 as FQNEAQ. V lost 1 base, J lost 4 bases, and 11 bases lay in between. The CDR3 is 15 residues long. This chain's CDR3 is CASSLVLRNYNEQFF. The CDR3 nucleotides are TGTGCCAGCAGCTTAGTTCTCAGAAATTACAATGAGCAGTTCTTC.

This clonotype was found a few times. The V and J genes are TRBV2 and TRBJ1-4; D is unresolved. There are 15 residues in the CDR3. The germline V and J ends were trimmed by 1 base and 8 bases, with 14 bases remaining between them. Per the germline V gene, CDR1 is SNHLY and CDR2 is FYNNEI. CDR3 nucleotides: TGTGCCAGCAGTGAAGAGGCACAGCGGTGGGAAAAACTGTTTTTT. Its translation: CASSEEAQRWEKLFF. The full variable domain, its missing parts supplied by reference TRBV2 and TRBJ1-4, is EPEVTQTPSHQVTQMGQEVILRCVPISNHLYFYWYRQILGQKVEFLVSFYNNEISEKSEIFDDQFSVERPDGSNFTLKIRSTKLEDSAMYFCASSEEAQRWEKLFFGSGTQLSVL.

Notes on this clonotype: The junction departs from germline at one end; a sequencing error may be responsible. V is TRBV5-1 and J is TRBJ1-4, with D possibly matching TRBD1 (6 bases). The germline CDR1 and CDR2 sequences are SGHRS and YFSETQ. The CDR3 loop spans 14 amino acids. CDR3 region: CVSSLRGPDEKLFF. The DNA for the CDR3 is TGCGTCAGCAGCTTGCGGGGGCCCGATGAAAAACTGTTTTTT. Variable domain in full (rest from reference TRBV5-1 and TRBJ1-4): KAGVTQTPRYLIKTRGQQVTLSCSPISGHRSVSWYQQTPGQGLQFLFEYFSETQRNKGNFPGRFSGRQFSNSRSEMNVSTLELGDSALYLCVSSLRGPDEKLFFGSGTQLSVL.

This chain links TRBV20-1 with TRBJ2-3; 9 positions agree with TRBD1. Germline V gives CDR1 DFQATT, CDR2 SNEGSKA (reference sequence). The V and J ends lost 4 bases and 4 bases, in that order; junction bases with no gene match: 9. The CDR3 consists of 15 residues. The DNA for the CDR3 is TGCAGTGCTACCGGGACAGGGAGCAGCCCAGATACGCAGTATTTT. Translation gives CSATGTGSSPDTQYF.

The table lists this clonotype with a count of one. The rearrangement uses TRBV6-5 and TRBJ2-5; TRBD1 agrees at 7 bases. J gave up 4 bases and V 2 bases, and 10 bases lay outside the gene matches. The CDR3 has 16 residues. Germline CDR1 and CDR2: MNHEY and SVGAGI. The CDR3 bases are TGTGCCAGCAGTTACGAGGGGCAGGGGGTGGGAGAGACCCAGTACTTC. This codes for CASSYEGQGVGETQYF.

This clonotype was counted between two and nine times. The rearrangement links TRBV21-1 to TRBJ2-1; the DNA was not used to check the table's D call, TRBD2. TRBV21-1 is noted as a pseudogene. This CDR3 is 15 amino acids long. CDR3 sequence (DNA): TGTGCCAGCAGCAAAAGGGCCCTAGCGCTCAATGAGCAGTTCTTC. This gives the protein CASSKRALALNEQFF.

This clonotype was observed a single time. V gene TRBV2 combines with J gene TRBJ2-3; 8 bases align to TRBD2. Losses at the gene ends were 9 bases for V and 2 bases for J; bases not matched to a gene: 7. Germline V gives CDR1 SNHLY, CDR2 FYNNEI. The CDR3 contains 14 residues. In nucleotides, the CDR3 is TGTGCCAGGAAATCGGGAGGGCCCACAGATACGCAGTATTTT. It codes for CARKSGGPTDTQYF.

In this sample, this clonotype turned up a few times. V usage is TRBV6-2 or TRBV6-3 and J usage is TRBJ2-7; D assignment may be TRBD1 or TRBD2 (5 bases each). Germline loops: CDR1 MNHEY, CDR2 SVGEGT. This CDR3 is 15 amino acids long. The V end lost 1 base, the J end lost 4 bases, and 14 bases lay between the germline ends. The CDR3 loop reads CASSYFDRGRYEQYF. The CDR3 nucleotides are TGTGCCAGCAGTTACTTTGACCGGGGCCGATACGAGCAGTACTTC.

At least ten counts were recorded for this clonotype. This chain joins TRBV6-5 and TRBJ1-2; 8 positions agree with TRBD1. The CDR3 loop spans 16 amino acids. With V trimmed by 0 bases and J by 4 bases, 7 bases remained unmatched. Germline V gene data show CDR1 as MNHEY and CDR2 as SVGAGI. The CDR3 DNA follows: TGTGCCAGCAGTTACTCGTCCCTAGACAGGGGCTATGGCTACACCTTC. It encodes CASSYSSLDRGYGYTF.

A few counts support this clonotype. The J gene is TRBJ2-1, the V gene TRBV5-1; the D gene is possibly TRBD2 (6 bases). Trimming left V 3 bases short and J 0 bases short, with 10 bases between. CDR1 is SGHRS, CDR2 YFSETQ, per germline. This CDR3 is 15 amino acids long. The CDR3 DNA sequence: TGCGCCAGCAGCTGGGACTCTTACTCCTACAATGAGCAGTTCTTC. This codes for CASSWDSYSYNEQFF.

The V gene is TRBV6-6, the J gene TRBJ1-4; maybe TRBD1 (6 bases). The ends were cut back, 5 bases at V and 3 bases at J, with 13 bases in the middle. Germline assignment: CDR1 MNHNY and CDR2 SVGAGI (reference sequence). This CDR3 comprises 15 residues. The CDR3 DNA follows: TGTGCCAGCAGTCCTCCACAGGGATCTAATGAAAAACTGTTTTTT. This gives the protein CASSPPQGSNEKLFF.

This chain connects TRBV5-1 to TRBJ2-6, with D unresolved. The CDR3 has 17 amino acids. V lost 3 bases to trimming and J lost 0 bases, with 13 bases between them. The V gene's germline CDR1 is SGHRS and CDR2 YFSETQ. Written as DNA, the CDR3 is TGCGCCAGCAGCTCGCTCCAAGAGAGCTCTGGGGCCAACGTCCTGACTTTC. Residues: CASSSLQESSGANVLTF.

This clonotype has just a few counts. The V call is TRBV24-1, the J call TRBJ1-5; TRBD1 is a possible D gene (6 bases). Germline assignment: CDR1 KGHDR and CDR2 SFDVKD. The CDR3 loop spans 14 amino acids. Trimming took off 4 bases at V and 4 bases at J, with 10 bases between the two ends. This chain's CDR3 is CATSETGRNQPQHF. The CDR3 coding sequence is TGTGCCACCAGTGAAACAGGGAGAAATCAGCCCCAGCATTTT.

This clonotype was seen only a few times. The chain uses TRBV28 and TRBJ2-5; D ambiguous. CDR3 length: 12 residues. The V end was cut by 4 bases, the J end by 11 bases, with 14 bases between. Germline V lookup: CDR1 MDHEN, CDR2 SYDVKM. The CDR3 bases are TGTGCCAGCAGTTGGACCTACAATGAGCAGTACTTC. It yields the protein CASSWTYNEQYF.

V is TRBV20-1 and J is TRBJ2-2, with 8 bases that match TRBD2. This CDR3 spans 17 amino acids. Trimming at V came to 0 bases and at J to 0 bases, leaving 6 bases not matched to a gene. The germline V gene encodes CDR1 DFQATT and CDR2 SNEGSKA (reference sequence). CDR3 bases: TGCAGTGCTAGAGATAGAAGCGGGGGCCCGAACACCGGGGAGCTGTTTTTT. It specifies CSARDRSGGPNTGELFF.